The rows below give T cell receptor beta chains drawn from one sample of a study of shared clonotypes between healthy human individuals. Clones were read by immunoSEQ multiplex PCR, and TCRdb kept only the in-frame ones, dropping some. The sample carries 850,000 to 1,200,000 clones, around 74% recorded once. The sample was memory CD4+ T cells sorted from blood. The receptors come from a man aged 18 to 29 in good health. Both conserved end residues are part of each CDR3. A D gene is named only where the DNA matches it firmly.

cdr3_aa: CASSLTQNTEAFF; v_call: TRBV5-1; j_call: TRBJ1-1; d_call: -
cdr3_aa: CASSFSADTQYF; v_call: TRBV7-9; j_call: TRBJ2-3; d_call: -
cdr3_aa: CASSTVTAGNTIYF; v_call: TRBV28; j_call: TRBJ1-3; d_call: -
cdr3_aa: CASKRTGASSYEQYF; v_call: TRBV28; j_call: TRBJ2-7; d_call: TRBD1
cdr3_aa: CASSVGTGGKNTEAFF; v_call: TRBV10-1; j_call: TRBJ1-1; d_call: TRBD1
cdr3_aa: CASSLRGSYEQYF; v_call: TRBV27; j_call: TRBJ2-7; d_call: -
cdr3_aa: CASTSSRTAFPSTF; v_call: TRBV6-5; j_call: TRBJ1-2; d_call: -
cdr3_aa: CASSSGWGSGNTIYF; v_call: TRBV7-2; j_call: TRBJ1-3; d_call: -
cdr3_aa: CAWSSAYEQYF; v_call: TRBV30; j_call: TRBJ2-7; d_call: -
cdr3_aa: CASSTQPGLRYYEQYF; v_call: TRBV19; j_call: TRBJ2-7; d_call: TRBD2
cdr3_aa: CASNFGQGGSPLHF; v_call: TRBV5-1; j_call: TRBJ1-6; d_call: TRBD1
cdr3_aa: CASSRTGPYEQYF; v_call: TRBV7-6; j_call: TRBJ2-7; d_call: TRBD1